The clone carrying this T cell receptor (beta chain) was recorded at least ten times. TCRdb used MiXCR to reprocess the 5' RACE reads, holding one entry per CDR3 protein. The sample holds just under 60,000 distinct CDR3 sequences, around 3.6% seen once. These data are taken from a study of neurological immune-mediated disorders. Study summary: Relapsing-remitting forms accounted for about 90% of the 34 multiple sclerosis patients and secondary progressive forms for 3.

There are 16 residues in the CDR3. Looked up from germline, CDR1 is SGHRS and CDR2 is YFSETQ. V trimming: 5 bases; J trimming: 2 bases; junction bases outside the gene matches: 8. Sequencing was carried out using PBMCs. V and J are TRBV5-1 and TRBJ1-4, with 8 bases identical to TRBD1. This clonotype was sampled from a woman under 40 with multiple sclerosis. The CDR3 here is CASRPTGVDTNEKLFF. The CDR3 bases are TGCGCCAGCAGGCCGACAGGGGTTGACACTAATGAAAAACTGTTTTTT.